This T cell receptor (beta chain) was identified during a study of T cells expressing NK-cell markers. With respect to this clonotype: Its antigen is not identified.

TCRdb re-called the 5' RACE reads and gives one entry per CDR3 protein, without DNA. Its listing shows 150,000 or so distinct CDR3 sequences. There are 15 residues in the CDR3. The germline V gene has CDR1 SGHRS and CDR2 YFSETQ. Study-wide findings and caveats: Expanded NKG2C+ T cell clones had unclear HCMV specificity. The CD3+CD56-NKG2C+ fraction was also led by these clonotypes in a handful of donors.

This chain links TRBV5-1 with TRBJ2-5; TCRdb names TRBD1, which stays unverified in the absence of DNA. This clonotype originated in a woman aged 50 to 65 in good health. Sequenced sample: blood T cells: a sorted CD56 or NKG2C T cell subset, CD4+ or CD8+ T cells, or bulk PBMC T cells (not recorded which). CDR3 sequence reads: CASRDLDRGQETQYF.